This note documents a single T cell receptor beta chain sequence. With 3 bases clipped from V and 6 bases from J, the junction kept 2 bases outside the gene matches. Germline V gives CDR1 MDHEN, CDR2 SYDVKM. The CDR3 has 13 amino acids. The sample belongs to a study of identical twins. TCRdb re-called the 5' RACE reads through MiXCR, storing one row per CDR3 protein. Of 1.5 million or so distinct CDR3 sequences listed, more than 30% are singletons. The J gene is TRBJ2-7, the V gene TRBV28; 10 nucleotides agree with TRBD2. The specimen was cord blood. The receptor's source is a newborn girl in good health. This CDR3 is CASSFPSGSEQYF. Written as DNA, the CDR3 is TGTGCCAGCAGTTTTCCTAGCGGGAGCGAGCAGTACTTC.